Sequencing of this TCR beta chain was carried out in a study of shared clonotypes between healthy human individuals. About the study: The people who gave samples were a couple of women and three men aged 18 to 49.

A CD45RA+ naive subset and a CD45RA-negative memory subset were split from CD4+ cells. The ends were cut back, 5 bases at V and 6 bases at J, with 14 bases in the middle. The CDR3 is 14 amino acids. CDR1 and CDR2 from the germline V gene are SNHLY and FYNNEI. The authors distributed each subset's genomic DNA evenly over several immunoSEQ plates. The table came from immunoSEQ multiplex PCR; TCRdb's copy has only in-frame clones and leaves some out. The repertoire holds about 1.4 million clones, with roughly 96% as singletons. The clonotype was recovered from a young man in good health. The specimen sequenced was naive CD4+ T cells sorted from blood. Stated subset: CD45RA+ positively selected. The V gene is TRBV2, the J gene TRBJ1-5, with a tentative D call TRBD1 (5 bases). The CDR3 DNA reads as TGTGCCAGCAGTCGGGACGCACCCCCTCAGCCCCAGCATTTT. It yields the protein CASSRDAPPQPQHF.